This T cell receptor (beta chain) comes out of a study of shared T cell receptors in the human thymus. The CDR3 covers 15 residues. Germline V gives CDR1 MGHDK, CDR2 SYGVNS. V gave up 2 bases and J gave up 8 bases, with 15 bases separating them. Method: immunoSEQ multiplex PCR; TCRdb's copy keeps in-frame clones and lacks some. The sample has 630,000 or so clones, more than 75% seen once; the top ten hold more than 0.009%. The same data also contributed to another study, on human thymus T cells. This second study says: Resections were taken during corrective heart surgery, and the thymus tissue came from these.

The sample was thymocytes. The sequence came from a boy under two years old with a congenital heart defect. The gene calls are TRBV25-1 and TRBJ1-4; no firm D call. Written as DNA, the CDR3 is TGTGCCAGCAGTGAACGCGGTACTAAAACCGAAAAACTGTTTTTT. Protein sequence: CASSERGTKTEKLFF. The full variable domain, completed using reference TRBV25-1 and TRBJ1-4, is EADIYQTPRYLVIGTGKKITLECSQTMGHDKMYWYQQDPGMELHLIHYSYGVNSTEKGDLSSESTVSRIRTEHFPLTLESARPSHTSQYLCASSERGTKTEKLFFGSGTQLSVL.